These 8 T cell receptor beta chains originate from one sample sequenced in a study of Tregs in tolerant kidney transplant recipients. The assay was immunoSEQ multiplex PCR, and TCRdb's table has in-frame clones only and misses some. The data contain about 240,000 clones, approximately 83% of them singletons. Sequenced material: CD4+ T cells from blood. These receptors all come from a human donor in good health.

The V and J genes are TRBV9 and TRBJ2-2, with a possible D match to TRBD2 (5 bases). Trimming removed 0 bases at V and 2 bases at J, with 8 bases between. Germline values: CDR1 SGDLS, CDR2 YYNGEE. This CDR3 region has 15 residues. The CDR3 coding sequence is TGTGCCAGCAGCGTAGCCAGGACTAACACCGGGGAGCTGTTTTTT. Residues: CASSVARTNTGELFF.

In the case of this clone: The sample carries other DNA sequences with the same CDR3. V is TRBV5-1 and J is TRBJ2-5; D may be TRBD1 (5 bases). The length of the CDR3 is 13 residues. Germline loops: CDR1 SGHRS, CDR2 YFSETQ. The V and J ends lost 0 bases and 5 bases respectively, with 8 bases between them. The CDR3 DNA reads TGCGCCAGCAGCTTGGAGGGGCAGGAGACCCAGTACTTC. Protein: CASSLEGQETQYF.

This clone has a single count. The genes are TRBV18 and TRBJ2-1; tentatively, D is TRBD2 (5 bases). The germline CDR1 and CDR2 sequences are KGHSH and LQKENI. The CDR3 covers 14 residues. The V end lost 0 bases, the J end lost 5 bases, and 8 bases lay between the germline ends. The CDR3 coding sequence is TGTGCCAGCTCACCACCGCCAGCGGACAATGAGCAGTTCTTC. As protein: CASSPPPADNEQFF.

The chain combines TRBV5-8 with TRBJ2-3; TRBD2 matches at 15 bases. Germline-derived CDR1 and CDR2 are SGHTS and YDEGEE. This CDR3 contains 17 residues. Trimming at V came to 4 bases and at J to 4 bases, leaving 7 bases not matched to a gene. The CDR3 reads CASSLGLAGGQADTQYF. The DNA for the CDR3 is TGTGCCAGCAGCCTTGGACTAGCGGGGGGGCAGGCAGATACGCAGTATTTT.

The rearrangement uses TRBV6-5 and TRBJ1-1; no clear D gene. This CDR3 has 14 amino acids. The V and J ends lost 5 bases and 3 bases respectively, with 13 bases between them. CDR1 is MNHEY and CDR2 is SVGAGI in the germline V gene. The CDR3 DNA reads TGTGCCAGCAGTCTTCCCGGTGGGGACACTGAAGCTTTCTTT. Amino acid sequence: CASSLPGGDTEAFF.

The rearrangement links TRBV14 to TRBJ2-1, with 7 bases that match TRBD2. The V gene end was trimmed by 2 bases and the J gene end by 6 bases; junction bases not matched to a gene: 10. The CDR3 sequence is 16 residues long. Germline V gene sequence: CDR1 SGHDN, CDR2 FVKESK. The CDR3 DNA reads TGTGCCAGCAGCCAACAGGCGGGAGTGTGGAGCAATGAGCAGTTCTTC. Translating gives CASSQQAGVWSNEQFF.

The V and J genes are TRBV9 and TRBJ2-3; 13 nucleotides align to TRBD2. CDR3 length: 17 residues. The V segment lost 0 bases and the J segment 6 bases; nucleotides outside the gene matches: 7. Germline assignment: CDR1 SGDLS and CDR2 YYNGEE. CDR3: CASSVATSGRSGDTQYF. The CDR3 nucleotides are TGTGCCAGCAGCGTAGCGACTAGCGGGAGGTCGGGGGATACGCAGTATTTT.

This CDR3 reads CASSYSGLDGYTF. The CDR3 coding sequence is TGTGCCAGCAGTTACTCAGGTCTGGATGGCTACACCTTC. J is TRBJ1-2 and V is TRBV6-5; D remains ambiguous. This CDR3 has 13 residues. The V end was cut by 0 bases, the J end by 6 bases, with 8 bases between. From germline, CDR1 is MNHEY and CDR2 SVGAGI.